This TCR beta chain was captured in a study of blood T cell repertoires in COVID-19. Across the whole study: Samples taken during acute and convalescent COVID-19 were collected in the United States, Italy and Spain. Nucleic acid was either cDNA or gDNA, and it came from T cells, B-cell-depleted T cells, or PBMCs.

Original data processing: Researchers report that nucleated cell counts were estimated from reference gene primer amplification. Generated by immunoSEQ multiplex PCR, the TCRdb table keeps only in-frame clones and is missing some. That table furnishes V, J and clone size, whereas the DNA furnished D and trimming. This sample has 35,000 to 50,000 clones, with around 81% found just once. The CDR3 is made up of 16 amino acids. The J segment lost 4 bases and the V segment lost 0 bases, leaving 2 bases of the junction unmatched. CDR1 and CDR2 from the germline V gene are SEHNR and FQNEAQ (reference sequence).

This rearrangement joins TRBV7-9 to TRBJ2-1; 11 bases line up with TRBD1. The clonotype originates from an elderly woman with acute or convalescent COVID-19. The sample consisted of peripheral blood. CDR3: CASSLAGTGGYNEQFF. In nucleotides, the CDR3 is TGTGCCAGCAGCTTAGCGGGGACAGGGGGGTACAATGAGCAGTTCTTC.